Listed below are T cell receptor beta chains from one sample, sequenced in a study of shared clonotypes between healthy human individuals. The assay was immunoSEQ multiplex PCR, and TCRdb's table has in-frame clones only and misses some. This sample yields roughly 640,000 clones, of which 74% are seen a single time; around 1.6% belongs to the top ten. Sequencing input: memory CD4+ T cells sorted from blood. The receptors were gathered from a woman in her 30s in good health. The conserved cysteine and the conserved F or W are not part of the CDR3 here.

cdr3_aa: ASSEVAKNIQY
v_call: TRBV6-5
j_call: TRBJ2-4

cdr3_aa: ASRQGANQPQH
v_call: TRBV28
j_call: TRBJ1-5

cdr3_aa: ASRGSWSYNEQF
v_call: TRBV25-1
j_call: TRBJ2-1

cdr3_aa: ASSGQKNQPQH
v_call: TRBV6-6
j_call: TRBJ1-5

cdr3_aa: ASSLIREPTDTQY
v_call: TRBV27
j_call: TRBJ2-3

cdr3_aa: ASSSVTEGRDTQY
v_call: TRBV11-2
j_call: TRBJ2-3

cdr3_aa: ASLPRALAGVFGTQY
v_call: TRBV2
j_call: TRBJ2-5

cdr3_aa: ASSIWLAGDNEQF
v_call: TRBV6-4
j_call: TRBJ2-1

cdr3_aa: ASSGTRDPTNEKLF
v_call: TRBV6-1
j_call: TRBJ1-4

cdr3_aa: ASSLYTGATNQPQH
v_call: TRBV5-4
j_call: TRBJ1-5